This T cell receptor beta chain is from a study of T cell responses to AZD1222 COVID-19 vaccine. Data came from immunoSEQ multiplex PCR; TCRdb stores just in-frame clones and leaves some out. The data hold 120,000 to 150,000 clones, with about 86% observed a single time. Points on this clone: Antigen: not known.

V was clipped by 5 bases and J by 3 bases, with 7 bases between them. The CDR3 has 12 amino acids. Study results and caveats: Repertoires were obtained only post-peak T cell response.

The clonotype comes from an adult who received the AZD1222 COVID-19 vaccine. The sequences come from peripheral blood, collected 28 days after the second AZD1222 dose. This chain connects TRBV12-3 or TRBV12-4 to TRBJ1-2; unclear D gene. The CDR3 region is CASSQLHYGYTF. CDR3 coding DNA: TGTGCCAGCAGTCAACTTCACTATGGCTACACCTTC.